The 20 T cell receptor beta chains listed next were all sequenced from one sample in a study of blood T cells in healthy people across ages (dated by TCRdb to about 2015). Libraries came from 5' RACE. Sequencing took place on an Illumina HiSeq 2500. A second about 7 to 11 cycle PCR used a sample-barcoded 5' primer and a J-beta primer mix. TCRdb passed the public sequencing reads through fastp at Q25 and MiXCR, retaining productive beta sequences. Rows are combined by CDR3 protein, so each entry shows the most common genes and DNA. The sample yields about 670,000 distinct CDR3 sequences; 40% to 65% were counted once. In total, the top ten clones hold approximately 12% of the sample. Sequencing was performed on blood. These receptors came from a woman of 80 years or more in good health.

V gene TRBV5-1 combines with J gene TRBJ2-1, with 7 bases identical to TRBD1. V lost 1 base and J lost 6; bases outside the gene matches: 7. The length of the CDR3 is 15 residues. Germline V gene data show CDR1 as SGHRS and CDR2 as YFSETQ. CDR3 loop: CASSLTTGTSNEQFF. The DNA of the CDR3 is TGCGCCAGCAGCTTGACGACAGGGACGAGCAATGAGCAGTTCTTC. Full variable domain (remainder filled in from reference TRBV5-1 and TRBJ2-1): KAGVTQTPRYLIKTRGQQVTLSCSPISGHRSVSWYQQTPGQGLQFLFEYFSETQRNKGNFPGRFSGRQFSNSRSEMNVSTLELGDSALYLCASSLTTGTSNEQFFGPGTRLTVL.

This chain connects TRBV18 to TRBJ2-5; the D is unclear. V was shortened by 3 bases and J by 5 bases, with 13 bases between the two germline ends. CDR3 length: 14 amino acids. CDR1 is KGHSH, CDR2 LQKENI, per germline. The CDR3 here is CASSPGSARETQYF. CDR3 sequence (DNA): TGTGCCAGCTCACCGGGGTCAGCGAGGGAGACCCAGTACTTC.

This clonotype was counted only a few times. The CDR3 loop is CASSKAGGGNSYNEQFF. The CDR3 DNA sequence: TGTGCCAGCAGCAAAGCCGGGGGAGGGAACTCCTACAATGAGCAGTTCTTC. This chain links TRBV21-1 with TRBJ2-1; the DNA was not used to check the table's D call, TRBD1. TRBV21-1 is a pseudogene locus. The CDR3 totals 17 residues.

V and J are TRBV5-1 and TRBJ2-2, with D possibly matching TRBD2 (6 bases). V lost 4 bases and J lost 8, with 15 bases in between. Looked up from germline, CDR1 is SGHRS and CDR2 is YFSETQ. The CDR3 is 14 amino acids. CDR3: CASSAGTLLGELFF. The CDR3 DNA is TGCGCCAGCAGCGCGGGAACACTCTTGGGGGAGCTGTTTTTT.

Here the CDR3 reads CSAEVGGRQNIQYF. In DNA form, the CDR3 reads TGCAGTGCAGAGGTGGGGGGAAGGCAAAACATTCAGTACTTC. The V and J genes are TRBV20-1 and TRBJ2-4; D possibly corresponds to TRBD2 (6 bases). The CDR3 spans 14 residues. Trimming stripped 6 bases from V and 5 bases from J, with 17 bases between. Germline-derived CDR1 and CDR2 are DFQATT and SNEGSKA (reference sequence).

The chain combines TRBV29-1 with TRBJ2-3; 11 positions match TRBD2. Germline assignment: CDR1 SQVTM and CDR2 ANQGSEA. The CDR3 runs to 15 residues. The V segment lost 7 bases and the J segment 2 bases; nucleotides outside the gene matches: 8. The CDR3 DNA follows: TGCAGCGCCGCGGGACTAGCGGACCTCACAGATACGCAGTATTTT. Amino acid sequence: CSAAGLADLTDTQYF.

Ten or more counts support this clonotype. The chain employs TRBV29-1 and TRBJ2-1; 7 bases line up with TRBD2. In germline, CDR1 is SQVTM, CDR2 ANQGSEA. The trim removed 5 bases at V and 0 bases at J, leaving 4 bases unmatched. CDR3 length: 14 residues. The CDR3 DNA is TGCAGCGTTCGTGGGAGGGGCTCCTACAATGAGCAGTTCTTC. Amino acids: CSVRGRGSYNEQFF.

The gene calls are TRBV19 and TRBJ2-1; D may be TRBD2 (5 bases). V lost 5 bases and J lost 9, with 20 bases in between. The CDR3 is 15 amino acids. Per germline, CDR1 LNHDA and CDR2 SQIVND (reference sequence). The CDR3 region has the DNA TGTGCCAGTAGTGCTATTAGCGTGCGCGCAGGTGAGCAGTTCTTC. Translation: CASSAISVRAGEQFF.

V and J are TRBV7-2 and TRBJ2-5; perhaps TRBD1 as D (6 bases). CDR3 length equals 17 residues. The germline V gene has CDR1 SGHTA and CDR2 FQGNSA. V lost 3 bases and J 1 base, leaving 18 bases between the germline ends. CDR3 sequence reads: CASSFQGSGVLQETQYF. The CDR3, as DNA: TGTGCCAGCAGCTTCCAAGGCTCAGGGGTCCTCCAAGAGACCCAGTACTTC.

V usage is TRBV5-1 and J usage is TRBJ2-3; D is ambiguous. Trimming cost V 0 bases and J 2 bases, with 10 bases left between them. The CDR3 length is 15 residues. Per the germline V gene, CDR1 is SGHRS and CDR2 is YFSETQ. CDR3 bases: TGCGCCAGCAGCTTGGCCTCGGGCCTCACAGATACGCAGTATTTT. It codes for CASSLASGLTDTQYF.

This clonotype was counted between two and nine times. The J gene is TRBJ1-4, the V gene TRBV3-1; D remains ambiguous. V gave up 4 bases and J gave up 6 bases, with 12 bases separating them. Germline loops: CDR1 LGHDT, CDR2 YNNKEL (reference sequence). The CDR3 runs to 14 residues. The CDR3 DNA reads as TGTGCCAGCAGCCTGCAAGGGTTGGATGAAAAACTGTTTTTT. Its translation: CASSLQGLDEKLFF.

The chain is built from TRBV20-1 and TRBJ2-5; TRBD1 matches 9 bases. Per the germline V gene, CDR1 is DFQATT and CDR2 is SNEGSKA (reference sequence). The junction had 5 bases not matched to a gene; V was cut back by 0 bases and J by 3 bases. The CDR3 has 15 residues. The CDR3, as DNA: TGCAGTGCTAGAGATAGGACAGGGGTAGAAGAGACCCAGTACTTC. It encodes CSARDRTGVEETQYF.

The chain recombines TRBV6-5 with TRBJ2-3; maybe TRBD2 (6 bases). The V end was cut by 10 bases, the J end by 2 bases, with 10 bases between. CDR1 and CDR2 (germline): MNHEY, SVGAGI. CDR3 size: 12 residues. CDR3 bases: TGTGCCACGTCTAGCGACACAGATACGCAGTATTTT. Translation gives CATSSDTDTQYF.

Worth noting for this clonotype: With a much larger clone just one base away, this may be a read error. The chain employs TRBV7-2 and TRBJ2-1; TRBD2 agrees at 7 bases. CDR1 is SGHTA, CDR2 FQGNSA, per germline. V trimming: 8 bases; J trimming: 8 bases; junction bases outside the gene matches: 12. The CDR3 sequence is 14 residues long. CDR3 sequence: CASGPHPTSYEQFF. Written as DNA, the CDR3 is TGTGCCAGCGGCCCCCACCCGACTAGCTATGAGCAGTTCTTC.

Many counts were recorded for this clonotype. This chain uses TRBV6-5 with TRBJ2-5; 7 nucleotides match TRBD1. The junction had 0 bases not matched to a gene; V was cut back by 5 bases and J by 0 bases. This CDR3 spans 13 amino acids. Per germline, CDR1 MNHEY and CDR2 SVGAGI. CDR3 sequence (DNA): TGTGCCAGCAGTGACAGGGACCAAGAGACCCAGTACTTC. Translating it yields CASSDRDQETQYF.

In this sample, this clonotype turned up many times. This chain connects TRBV28 to TRBJ2-7; D tentatively reads TRBD1 or TRBD2 (5 bases each). Germline V lookup: CDR1 MDHEN, CDR2 SYDVKM. The ends were cut back, 6 bases at V and 3 bases at J, with 12 bases in the middle. CDR3 length: 13 residues. CDR3 sequence (DNA): TGTGCCAGCAGGAAGACAGAGGGCTACGAGCAGTACTTC. Translated: CASRKTEGYEQYF.

The sample holds one count of this clonotype. This chain uses TRBV5-1 with TRBJ2-7; D remains unclear. V was pared by 4 bases and J by 1 base, with 12 bases between. The germline CDR1 and CDR2 sequences are SGHRS and YFSETQ. CDR3 size: 14 residues. CDR3 in DNA: TGCGCCAGCAGCCAAGGTGTCCGATCCTACGAGCAGTACTTC. This gives the protein CASSQGVRSYEQYF.

A note on this clonotype: It may be a read error: a sequence one base away is much more abundant. The rearrangement links TRBV6-5 to TRBJ2-3; maybe TRBD2 (7 bases). CDR3 length equals 14 residues. Germline V CDR1 and CDR2: MNHEY, SVGAGI. DNA of the CDR3: TGTGCCAGCAAGGGATGGGGGGGGGCAGATACGCTGTATTTT. Amino acids: CASKGWGGADTLYF.

This clonotype was observed many times. This chain uses TRBV5-1 with TRBJ2-5; D unclear. This CDR3 comprises 14 residues. The germline CDR1 and CDR2 sequences are SGHRS and YFSETQ. V dropped 5 bases and J dropped 5 bases, with 16 bases sitting between them. The CDR3 nucleotides read TGCGCCAGCAGATTTGGAAGTGGGTTGGAGACCCAGTACTTC. The encoded protein is CASRFGSGLETQYF.

Points on this clonotype: An end of the junction does not agree with germline; a read error may underlie this. The rearrangement joins TRBV25-1 to TRBJ2-7; 14 bases are shared with TRBD2. Germline CDR1 MGHDK, CDR2 SYGVNS. CDR3 size: 16 residues. The CDR3 is CASSEGLAGAHREQDF. DNA for the CDR3: TGTGCCAGCAGTGAGGGACTAGCGGGAGCCCATCGCGAGCAGGACTTC.